These 21 T cell receptor beta chains came from one sample sequenced in a study of blood T cells in healthy people across ages (dated by TCRdb to the mid-2010s). The method was 5' RACE. Reads for this sample came from an Illumina HiSeq 2500. The second PCR ran for about 7 to 11 cycles and used a J-beta primer mix along with a sample-barcoded 5' primer. The public reads were run again by TCRdb, first through fastp at Q25 and then through MiXCR, and only productive beta chains were kept. Each record represents a unique CDR3 protein, reported with the most common genes and DNA among its rows. The sample table records approximately 850,000 distinct CDR3 sequences; about three fifths of these occur just once. The ten largest clones capture approximately 21% of the sample. The source material was blood. Source of these receptors: a man aged 25-45 years in good health.

The J gene is TRBJ2-7, the V gene TRBV15; D is perhaps TRBD2 (5 bases). Trimming cost V 0 bases and J 5 bases, with 14 bases left between them. Germline CDR1 is LNHNV and CDR2 is YYDKDF (reference sequence). The CDR3 has 15 amino acids. As DNA, the CDR3 is TGTGCCACCAGCAGAGATCCCGGGGTGAGGGACGAGCAGTACTTC. Translation gives CATSRDPGVRDEQYF.

There are a few counts of this clonotype. The rearrangement links TRBV5-5 to TRBJ1-5, with D unclear. V lost 1 base to trimming and J lost 6 bases, with 14 bases between them. CDR3 size: 15 residues. CDR1 is SGHKS, CDR2 YYEKEE, per germline (reference sequence). Here the CDR3 reads CASSLSGGKLQPQHF. The CDR3, as DNA: TGTGCCAGCAGCTTGTCGGGTGGCAAGCTTCAGCCCCAGCATTTT.

V and J are TRBV4-2 and TRBJ2-1; perhaps TRBD2 as D (7 bases). The germline CDR1 and CDR2 sequences are LGHNA and YNFKEQ. The V gene lost 4 bases and the J gene lost 7 bases, with 20 bases spanning the gap. This CDR3 region has 16 residues. CDR3 in amino acids: CASSPGGAEQGNEQFF. The CDR3 bases are TGTGCCAGCAGCCCGGGAGGAGCGGAACAGGGAAATGAGCAGTTCTTC.

The chain combines TRBV6-5 with TRBJ2-7; TRBD1 aligns across 7 bases. The CDR3 runs 16 residues. Germline CDR1 and CDR2: MNHEY and SVGAGI. J lost 4 bases, V lost 4 bases, and 13 bases had no gene match. In DNA form, the CDR3 reads TGTGCCAGCAGTTTCGCACTCCGGGACAGCGGATACGAGCAGTACTTC. Its protein is CASSFALRDSGYEQYF.

This sequence joins TRBV6-2 or TRBV6-3 and TRBJ2-7; no reliable D call. The CDR3 sequence is 12 residues long. Germline-derived CDR1 and CDR2 are MNHEY and SVGEGT. V lost 7 bases and J lost 7, with 14 bases in between. The CDR3 sequence: CASNDAMDEQYF. DNA for the CDR3: TGTGCCAGCAACGACGCTATGGATGAGCAGTACTTC.

The CDR3 loop reads CASSEGANYGYTF. Written as DNA, the CDR3 is TGTGCCAGCAGTGAAGGCGCCAACTATGGCTACACCTTC. The chain uses TRBV6-1 and TRBJ1-2; D gene unclear. There are 13 residues in the CDR3. Trimming took off 1 base at V and 2 bases at J, with 5 bases between the two ends. CDR1 and CDR2 (germline): MNHNS, SASEGT.

V gene TRBV12-3 or TRBV12-4 combines with J gene TRBJ2-7; D may be TRBD2 (5 bases). The CDR3 sequence is 15 residues long. Trimming pared 9 bases from V and 10 bases from J, leaving 28 bases between. The DNA of the CDR3 is TGTGCCAGTAAACAGCATTCGAGGGTACAAGAGACTCAGTACTTC. It specifies CASKQHSRVQETQYF.

This chain connects TRBV7-2 to TRBJ2-7; tentatively, D is TRBD1 or TRBD2 (6 bases each). The germline gives CDR1 SGHTA, CDR2 FQGNSA. The V and J ends lost 5 bases and 6 bases respectively, with 20 bases between them. This CDR3 spans 15 amino acids. This CDR3 is CASSPNGGGKGEQYF. The CDR3 nucleotides are TGTGCCAGCAGCCCCAACGGAGGGGGTAAGGGCGAGCAGTACTTC.

The V call is TRBV10-3, the J call TRBJ2-5, with unresolved D. Trimming shortened V by 3 bases and J by 4 bases, and 9 bases separated the two germline ends. Germline V gene sequence: CDR1 ENHRY, CDR2 SYGVKD. The CDR3 runs to 13 residues. CDR3 sequence (DNA): TGTGCCATCAGTGAAGAGATCGGAGAGACCCAGTACTTC. Encoded protein: CAISEEIGETQYF.

This clonotype was recorded a few times. The chain carries TRBV6-5 and TRBJ2-1; TRBD2 is a possible D gene (6 bases). Germline values: CDR1 MNHEY, CDR2 SVGAGI. Trimming removed 0 bases from V and 0 bases from J, with 12 bases in between. There are 17 residues in the CDR3. The CDR3 reads CASSYSEGRSSYNEQFF. CDR3 coding DNA: TGTGCCAGCAGTTACTCGGAGGGTCGGAGCTCCTACAATGAGCAGTTCTTC.

The chain combines TRBV2 with TRBJ2-5; D is unclear. The CDR3 contains 13 residues. The V gene lost 6 bases and the J gene lost 2 bases, with 10 bases spanning the gap. CDR1 SNHLY and CDR2 FYNNEI come from the germline V gene. CDR3 region: CASRTTWQETQYF. CDR3 in DNA: TGTGCCAGCAGGACCACGTGGCAAGAGACCCAGTACTTC.

This chain joins TRBV6-5 and TRBJ2-1; D is unclear. CDR3 size: 16 residues. Between the trimmed V and J ends, which lost 6 bases and 0 bases, there was a span of 15 bases. The germline V gene encodes CDR1 MNHEY and CDR2 SVGAGI. The CDR3 sequence: CASSLDLRSSYNEQFF. For the CDR3, the DNA is TGTGCCAGCAGCCTAGACTTGCGGAGCTCCTACAATGAGCAGTTCTTC.

The V gene is TRBV28, the J gene TRBJ1-1, with D perhaps matching TRBD1 (6 bases). This CDR3 region has 13 residues. Trimming took 8 bases from V and 6 from J, leaving 16 bases between them. Germline CDR1 MDHEN, CDR2 SYDVKM. CDR3 protein: CASRAGVGAEAFF. The CDR3, as DNA: TGTGCCAGCCGCGCAGGGGTGGGGGCTGAAGCTTTCTTT.

This sequence joins TRBV4-3 and TRBJ2-1, with D uncertain. The CDR3 totals 16 residues. Germline assignment: CDR1 LGHNA and CDR2 YSLEER. The ends were cut back, 2 bases at V and 0 bases at J, with 11 bases in the middle. The DNA of the CDR3 is TGCGCCAGCAGCCAAATGGCTGGTAGCTCCTACAATGAGCAGTTCTTC. This gives the protein CASSQMAGSSYNEQFF.

This chain connects TRBV6-6 to TRBJ1-4; D gene uncertain. Germline CDR1 reads MNHNY; CDR2 reads SVGAGI (reference sequence). The CDR3 extends over 12 amino acids. V was shortened by 4 bases and J by 8 bases, with 8 bases between the two germline ends. The CDR3 sequence is CASSWRREKLFF. In nucleotides, the CDR3 is TGTGCCAGCAGTTGGAGGAGGGAAAAACTGTTTTTT.

The chain couples TRBV5-5 to TRBJ2-5; D gene ambiguous. Germline V gene lookup returns CDR1 SGHKS and CDR2 YYEKEE (reference sequence). V was pared by 7 bases and J by 1 base, with 8 bases between. This CDR3 spans 12 amino acids. The chain's CDR3 is CASQDRQETQYF. CDR3 sequence (DNA): TGTGCCAGCCAGGATCGCCAAGAGACCCAGTACTTC.

This clonotype was picked up one time. The V and J genes are TRBV5-6 and TRBJ2-7, with TRBD1 matching over 10 bases. Germline V gene data show CDR1 as SGHDT and CDR2 as YYEEEE. V gave up 4 bases and J gave up 1 base; unmatched junction bases: 5. This CDR3 has 15 amino acids. CDR3 nucleotides: TGTGCCAGCAGCATCGGGGGACAGGGGTCCTACGAGCAGTACTTC. As protein: CASSIGGQGSYEQYF. Combining the CDR3 with reference TRBV5-6 and TRBJ2-7 gives the whole variable domain DAGVTQSPTHLIKTRGQQVTLRCSPKSGHDTVSWYQQALGQGPQFIFQYYEEEERQRGNFPDRFSGHQFPNYSSELNVNALLLGDSALYLCASSIGGQGSYEQYFGPGTRLTVT.

V usage is TRBV5-1 and J usage is TRBJ2-3; 8 nucleotides match TRBD2. The CDR3 runs to 16 residues. V shed 3 bases, J shed 6 bases, and the junction held 12 bases outside the gene matches. Germline-derived CDR1 and CDR2 are SGHRS and YFSETQ. Here the CDR3 reads CASSSSGTRRVDTQYF. The CDR3 bases are TGCGCCAGCAGCTCATCCGGGACTAGGAGGGTGGATACGCAGTATTTT.

J is TRBJ1-2 and V is TRBV9, with a tentative D call TRBD1 (6 bases). V was cut by 4 bases and J by 4 bases, with 11 bases left in between. Germline values: CDR1 SGDLS, CDR2 YYNGEE. CDR3 length: 13 residues. CDR3 sequence: CASSRGGGYGYTF. CDR3 DNA sequence: TGTGCCAGCAGCCGCGGGGGCGGCTATGGCTACACCTTC.

A word on this clonotype: A read error may produce the germline difference seen at one junction end. V is TRBV7-9 and J is TRBJ1-2, with a possible D match to TRBD1 (5 bases). The germline V gene has CDR1 SEHNR and CDR2 FQNEAQ (reference sequence). The CDR3 has 13 amino acids. As DNA, the CDR3 is TGTACCAGCAGCTTAGGGGCCAACTATGGCTACACCTTC. It specifies CTSSLGANYGYTF.

Regarding this clonotype: Given a much more abundant clone one base away, this may be a read error. The chain combines TRBV7-2 with TRBJ2-4; TRBD2 might be the D (6 bases). The better agreement between TRBJ2-5 and the DNA end casts doubt on the J call. The CDR3 totals 12 residues. Germline lookup yields CDR1 SGHTA and CDR2 FQGNSA. The chain's CDR3 is CASAVGGETQYF. In DNA, the CDR3 is TGTGCCAGCGCGGTGGGAGGAGAGACCCAGTACTTC.